This T cell receptor (beta chain) was observed in a study of cytomegalovirus exposure and HLA in healthy donors. Study results and limitations: There was a cluster of highly shared sequence variants that was likely a sequencing artifact.

This CDR3 spans 15 amino acids. CDR1 and CDR2 (germline): SGHVS, FQNEAQ. V shed 3 bases and J shed 0 bases, with 11 bases lying between them. Sampled while nominally healthy, donors likely had unrecorded immune exposures. About this clone: The target antigen is unknown.

A multiplex PCR was run with 60 Vbeta primers and 13 Jbeta primers. In the original workflow: In a later analysis, around 10 million of 60 million to 80 million unique beta chains occurred in at least two donors. Assay used: immunoSEQ multiplex PCR; TCRdb lists only in-frame clones, some missing. V and J calls and clone size are copied from that table; D and trimming were computed from the DNA. The table records some 150,000 clones, around four fifths of them present only once. The V call is TRBV7-8, the J call TRBJ2-5, with a weak D call TRBD1 (5 bases). The source is a woman aged 50 to 60 in good health and CMV-seronegative. The sequenced sample was PBMCs. DNA for the CDR3: TGTGCCAGCAGCTTTCTACCGGACAACCAAGAGACCCAGTACTTC. This codes for CASSFLPDNQETQYF.